This T cell receptor (beta chain) was observed in a study of blood T cell repertoires in COVID-19 (dated by TCRdb to 2020 to 2021). For the wider study: Samples covering the acute and convalescent phases of COVID-19 were provided by collaborators in the United States, Italy and Spain. The material from the prospective study consisted of cDNA or gDNA derived from T cells, B-cell-depleted T cells, or PBMCs. Deeply sampled blood TCRbeta repertoires from subjects exposed to, actively infected with, or recovered from COVID-19 were included in the dataset. The repertoires were released in a freely available public database intended as a resource for research on the immune response to SARS-CoV-2. Samples came from the ongoing ImmuneRACE study (first 160 participants) plus 1,254 subjects from 6 global collaborators. Nearly every sample came with metadata listing a de-identified subject ID, COVID-19 status, age in years and sex. HLA class I and class II types, where available, came from metadata supplied by the sample provider rather than from assay-based typing.

The immunoSEQ Assay, a bias-controlled multiplex PCR, was used to amplify TCRbeta CDR3 regions from genomic DNA. The authors' analysis ran thus. The number of nucleated cells in each sample was estimated from the amplification of reference gene primers within the assay. To quantify the absolute abundance of each unique TCRbeta CDR3 rearrangement, sequence reads were collapsed and filtered. For each sample, productive Simpson clonality was calculated as the square root of Simpson's diversity index over productive rearrangements. Sourced from immuneACCESS, this table was stored by TCRdb with only in-frame sequences that have V and J called. A share of the clones is absent; for the studies checked, an unresolved V gene accounts for under half, and the remainder has no known explanation. V and J calls and clone size are copied from that table; D and trimming were computed from the DNA. Counted in this sample were about 100,000 clones; less than 90% of them appeared once. The biggest ten clones account for 7% to 9% of the sample.

Details on this clone: There is no known antigen for this receptor. Base qualities are not at hand, and no much larger clone is one base apart.

Results and caveats for the whole study, not just this receptor: Clinical and demographic metadata were provided uncurated, with the amount varying by source and participant.

The collaborating institutions used their own protocols to collect whole blood in K2EDTA tubes. For TCRbeta analysis, collaborator samples were shipped as frozen whole blood, as isolated PBMCs, or as DNA extracted from either sample type. Clipping removes 3 bases from V and 4 bases from J, with 6 as the unmatched junction base count. From the cysteine through the phenylalanine, the CDR3 covers 14 amino acids. Of the read, only the CDR3 DNA is kept; its 42 bases are in frame from base 1. The germline V gene supplies CDR1 SGHRS and CDR2 YFSETQ. The receptor's source is a man aged 30 to 39 in a cohort sampled during active COVID-19. What was sequenced was peripheral blood. In this chain, TRBV5-1 is recombined with TRBJ2-5, and TRBD1 aligns with 7 junction nucleotides. The encoded CDR3 is CASSYGAGGETQYF. The nucleotides read TGCGCCAGCAGCTATGGGGCAGGGGGAGAGACCCAGTACTTC. Reference TRBV5-1 and TRBJ2-5 proteins supply the regions before and after the CDR3; the full variable domain is: KAGVTQTPRYLIKTRGQQVTLSCSPISGHRSVSWYQQTPGQGLQFLFEYFSETQRNKGNFPGRFSGRQFSNSRSEMNVSTLELGDSALYLCASSYGAGGETQYFGPGTRLLVL.